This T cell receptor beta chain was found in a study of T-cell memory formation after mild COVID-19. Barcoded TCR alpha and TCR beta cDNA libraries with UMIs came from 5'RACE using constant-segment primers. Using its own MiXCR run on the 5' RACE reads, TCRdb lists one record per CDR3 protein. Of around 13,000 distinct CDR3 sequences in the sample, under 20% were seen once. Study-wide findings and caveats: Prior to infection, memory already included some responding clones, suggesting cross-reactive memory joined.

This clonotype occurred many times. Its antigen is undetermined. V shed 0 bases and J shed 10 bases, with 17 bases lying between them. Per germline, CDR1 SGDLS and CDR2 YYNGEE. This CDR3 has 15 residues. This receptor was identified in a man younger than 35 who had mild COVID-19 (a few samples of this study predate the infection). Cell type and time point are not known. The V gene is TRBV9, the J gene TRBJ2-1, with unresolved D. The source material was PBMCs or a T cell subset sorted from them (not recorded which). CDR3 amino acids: CASSVVGIALDEQFF. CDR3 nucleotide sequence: TGTGCCAGCAGCGTAGTAGGGATTGCGTTGGACGAGCAGTTCTTC.